Sequencing of this TCR beta chain was carried out in a study of T cell repertoires in cytomegalovirus infection (dated by TCRdb to the late 2010s). Some background on the complete study: Donor HLA type was relevant to the analysis, as public TCR beta signatures indicated carriage of CMV infection together with the matching HLA type.

Data came from an Illumina HiSeq 1500. Using fastp at Q25 and MiXCR, TCRdb reprocessed the public reads and kept productive beta chains. Rows merge per CDR3 protein into single entries with the most common DNA and genes. The sample table holds more than 140,000 distinct CDR3 sequences, of which 6.5% were seen once. 15% to 20% of the sample comes from the top ten. This clonotype was recorded at least ten times. Its antigen target is currently unknown. No much larger clone is present one base from it, and per-base qualities are unavailable. Points the paper makes about the study in general: The ex vivo response was dominated by HLA-C-restricted CMV-specific TCR beta clonotypes, and the single most frequent clonotype in two of eight donors was supplied by these HLA-C-restricted clonotypes. In both this cohort and an independent approximately 400-donor cohort, the cumulative frequency of public TCR beta family members distinguished carriers of CMV infection plus the relevant HLA type.

V has 6 bases trimmed and J has 0 bases trimmed; junction bases matching no gene number 2. Taken from cysteine to phenylalanine, the CDR3 has 15 residues. Just the 45-base CDR3 DNA is kept, in frame starting at base 1. The clonotype originates from a human donor in good health (CMV status not recorded). Some clones in this sample may be carry-over from other donors' samples. The source material was PBMCs. The chain employs TRBV12-3 or TRBV12-4 and TRBJ2-1, and TRBD2 matches 10 of the central bases. The nucleotides read TGTGCCAGCAGAGCTAGCGGGGGCTCCTACAATGAGCAGTTCTTC. The resulting protein is CASRASGGSYNEQFF.